The clone carrying this TCR beta chain was seen only a few times. The antigen is undetermined. TCRdb reprocessed the 5' RACE reads via MiXCR and lists one record per CDR3 protein. This table has about 530,000 distinct CDR3 sequences, around 24% appearing once. This sample is drawn from a study of identical twins. Study-level findings and limits: The same donors were not followed; conclusions instead depended on cross-sectional statistical analysis.

With 5 bases clipped from V and 6 bases from J, the junction kept 9 bases outside the gene matches. The CDR3 contains 15 residues. Germline V gives CDR1 SEHNR, CDR2 FQNEAQ (reference sequence). This same sample was also part of a study on yellow fever vaccine responses in identical twins.

The genes are TRBV7-9 and TRBJ2-3, with 9 bases identical to TRBD2. This sequence was found in a woman between 18 and 29 years old in good health. Sequencing was performed on CD4+ T cells sorted from blood. The CDR3 DNA reads as TGTGCCAGCAGCCCCGTGGGTAGCGGGAGCGATACGCAGTATTTT. Its translation: CASSPVGSGSDTQYF.